These 5 T cell receptor beta chains were sequenced from one sample in a study of blood T cell repertoires in COVID-19. Produced via immunoSEQ multiplex PCR; TCRdb's table is partial and in-frame only. This table has 300,000 to 450,000 clones, 85% appearing once. The material sequenced was peripheral blood. These receptor sequences come from a young woman with acute or convalescent COVID-19.

This clone was found many times. The same CDR3 also results from other DNA sequences found in this sample. Here the CDR3 DNA reads TGTGCCAGCAGCCTGGGACAGGGAGGCACTGAAGCTTTCTTT. This translates into CASSLGQGGTEAFF. The chain carries TRBV3-1 (or the pseudogene TRBV3-2) and TRBJ1-1; 9 nucleotides line up with TRBD1. CDR3 length: 14 residues. Germline loops: CDR1 LGHDT, CDR2 YNNKEL (reference sequence). V dropped 4 bases and J dropped 4; count of bases not matched to a gene: 4.

The chain carries TRBV5-1 and TRBJ1-3, with 10 bases aligning to TRBD1. J was trimmed by 6 bases and V by 2 bases; bases with no gene match: 2. Germline V gives CDR1 SGHRS, CDR2 YFSETQ. This CDR3 has 14 residues. The CDR3 DNA reads as TGCGCCAGCAGCTTCGGGACAGGGGAAAACACCATATATTTT. It codes for CASSFGTGENTIYF. Variable domain in full (rest from reference TRBV5-1 and TRBJ1-3): KAGVTQTPRYLIKTRGQQVTLSCSPISGHRSVSWYQQTPGQGLQFLFEYFSETQRNKGNFPGRFSGRQFSNSRSEMNVSTLELGDSALYLCASSFGTGENTIYFGEGSWLTVV.

The chain has TRBV18 and TRBJ2-1; D not resolved. V was trimmed by 3 bases and J by 3 bases, leaving 6 bases between them. Germline CDR1 is KGHSH and CDR2 is LQKENI. This CDR3 region has 13 residues. This CDR3 is CASSPPHYNEQFF. The DNA for the CDR3 is TGTGCCAGCTCACCCCCACACTACAATGAGCAGTTCTTC.

J is TRBJ2-5 and V is TRBV5-4; a weak D match, TRBD2 (6 bases). Germline-derived CDR1 and CDR2 are SGHNT and YYREEE (reference sequence). V was cut by 4 bases and J by 1 base, with 14 bases left in between. The CDR3 is 15 amino acids. The CDR3 DNA is TGTGCCAGCAGCCCCGTCCGGACTACCCAAGAGACCCAGTACTTC. The encoded protein is CASSPVRTTQETQYF.

The genes are TRBV30 and TRBJ1-5, with a tentative D call TRBD1 (5 bases). From germline, CDR1 is GTSNPN and CDR2 SVGIG (reference sequence). Trimming cost V 4 bases and J 6 bases, with 10 bases left between them. The CDR3 runs to 12 residues. The DNA for the CDR3 is TGTGCCTGGACCATTCAGGGTCAGCCCCAGCATTTT. This sequence encodes CAWTIQGQPQHF.